This T cell receptor (beta chain) was recorded in a study of T cell responses to AZD1222 COVID-19 vaccine. Study-level results: Females made up more of the donors, who were largely white British, and clonal diversity may have come out too low.

The repertoire was sequenced with immunoSEQ multiplex PCR; TCRdb's copy has only in-frame clones and lacks some. The sample lists roughly 160,000 clones; 92% were seen once. With respect to this clone: The antigen remains unidentified.

The CDR3 extends over 10 amino acids. Germline V gives CDR1 SNHLY, CDR2 FYNNEI. The ends were cut back, 4 bases at V and 4 bases at J, with 1 base in the middle. The chain has TRBV2 and TRBJ1-1; D is unresolved. The origin of this receptor is an adult who received the AZD1222 COVID-19 vaccine. Sequencing was performed on peripheral blood, taken 28 days after the second AZD1222 dose. The chain's CDR3 is CASSVTEAFF. For the CDR3, the DNA is TGTGCCAGCAGTGTCACTGAAGCTTTCTTT.